A selection of T cell receptor beta chains follows, all from one sample in a study of T cell repertoires in cytomegalovirus infection. One entry per CDR3 protein, called by TCRdb with MiXCR from the reads. The sample contains roughly 760,000 distinct CDR3 sequences, less than 40% of which appear only once. The specimen was PBMCs. The source is a human donor in good health (CMV status not recorded). Some clones in this sample may be carry-over from other donors' samples. The CDR3 runs from the conserved cysteine through the conserved F or W. The D gene is left open where the match is weak. Part of the rows lack a size; the others show once, few, many or a class for expanded clones.

TRBJ1-1 | few | TRBV4-1 | TRBD1 | CASSHEQGADTEAFF
TRBJ2-2 | . | TRBV4-2 | . | CASSQVGGELFF
TRBJ2-3 | few | TRBV13 | . | CASTDSYRSGDTQYF
TRBJ2-6 | . | TRBV19 | TRBD1 | CASSRGQASGANVLTF
TRBJ2-1 | many | TRBV5-5 | . | CASSLEWGANNEQFF
TRBJ2-5 | . | TRBV7-2 | TRBD1 | CASSLDDIGGFQETQYF
TRBJ1-3 | few | TRBV7-2 | . | CASSLDRSRGRGNTIYF
TRBJ2-5 | few | TRBV10-2 | . | CASSELQPWTAEETQYF
TRBJ1-1 | . | TRBV6-6 | . | CASIDLRRTEAFF
TRBJ1-3 | . | TRBV7-8 | . | CASSFIGTSSGNTIYF
TRBJ1-1 | . | TRBV7-8 | . | CASSSKNTETFF
TRBJ2-7 | . | TRBV2 | TRBD2 | CASSARAGGWGEQYF
TRBJ2-3 | . | TRBV5-1 | . | CASSFPGILFADTQYF
TRBJ2-7 | few | TRBV6-1 | . | CASSVSRKYEQYF
TRBJ2-3 | . | TRBV20-1 | TRBD2 | CSARPGLAGTDTQYF
TRBJ2-7 | . | TRBV28 | TRBD2 | CASRQGLTNEQYF
TRBJ2-3 | few | TRBV7-8 | . | CASSLMVLVVDTQYF
TRBJ1-1 | few | TRBV5-1 | . | CASAPPSQNTEAFF
TRBJ1-2 | many | TRBV7-2 | . | CASSLEGGAPGYGYTF
TRBJ2-2 | . | TRBV27 | TRBD2 | CASSLTGRPQRSTGELFF
TRBJ2-3 | . | TRBV4-1 | TRBD2 | CASSQEPSGANTQYF
TRBJ1-2 | . | TRBV12-3/TRBV12-4 | . | CASSLFKGGYTF
TRBJ2-7 | . | TRBV2 | TRBD2 | CASSPDGGRGYEQYF
TRBJ2-7 | . | TRBV11-1 | TRBD1 | CASSLQGQGAYEQYF
TRBJ2-5 | few | TRBV18 | TRBD1 | CASSLRQGMETQYF
TRBJ2-7 | . | TRBV28 | . | CASSLLGDEQYF
TRBJ2-2 | . | TRBV12-3/TRBV12-4 | . | CASSPRGAQSGELFF
TRBJ1-4 | . | TRBV30 | TRBD1 | CAWRDRPPTNEKLFF
TRBJ2-1 | . | TRBV5-1 | . | CASSLINEQFF
TRBJ2-2 | few | TRBV12-3/TRBV12-4 | TRBD2 | CASRAVAGGPGTGELFF
TRBJ1-3 | . | TRBV7-2 | TRBD1 | CASSLGTGGAHSGNTIYF
TRBJ2-2 | . | TRBV6-4 | . | CASRIGLNTGELFF
TRBJ2-1 | few | TRBV5-1 | . | CASHLVENNEQFF
TRBJ2-2 | . | TRBV25-1 | . | CSSSDPLGAGELFF
TRBJ1-5 | . | TRBV2 | . | CASRSRGNQPQHF
TRBJ1-2 | many | TRBV7-3 | TRBD1 | CASSLQGQAGDGYTF
TRBJ2-7 | many | TRBV7-8 | TRBD2 | CASSPRTSGSYEQYF
TRBJ1-1 | . | TRBV14 | . | CASSHRLTLMNTEAFF
TRBJ2-7 | few | TRBV7-6 | . | CASSLALGNSGRVNGEQYF
TRBJ2-2 | few | TRBV6-1 | TRBD2 | CASSLLAANTGELFF
TRBJ2-6 | . | TRBV6-5 | . | CASGGLAVGANVLTF
TRBJ1-2 | few | TRBV12-3/TRBV12-4 | TRBD1 | CASSVDRGYGYTF
TRBJ2-1 | . | TRBV19 | TRBD2 | CASSRASGSLNEQFF
TRBJ2-3 | few | TRBV4-1 | . | CASSRGGGDTDTQYF
TRBJ1-1 | . | TRBV28 | . | CASSLFSGAEAFF
TRBJ1-4 | . | TRBV28 | . | CASRLTSALANEKLFF
TRBJ2-7 | . | TRBV12-3/TRBV12-4 | . | CASSQSVGPGEQYF
TRBJ1-4 | . | TRBV5-5 | . | CASSQREPNEKLFF
TRBJ1-1 | . | TRBV5-1 | TRBD1 | CASSVRGMNTEAFF
TRBJ2-1 | few | TRBV20-1 | . | CSAFTGNNNEQFF
TRBJ1-1 | . | TRBV20-1 | . | CSTPLGATEAFF
TRBJ1-6 | few | TRBV27 | . | CASSLVHTRIYNSPLHF
TRBJ1-1 | . | TRBV6-5 | TRBD1 | CASSYDRGLAAFF
TRBJ2-1 | . | TRBV20-1 | . | CSARNSYNEQFF
TRBJ1-2 | . | TRBV5-4 | . | CASSSMTAAYGYTF